Reported below is one T cell receptor (beta chain). The source of the sample is a study of PD-1 blockade in mismatch repair-deficient tumors. Sequenced by immunoSEQ multiplex PCR; TCRdb stores in-frame clones only, minus some. The sample carries around 9,400 clones, more than 80% recorded once. The CDR3 is made up of 19 amino acids. Mismatch repair deficiency was confirmed in all patients, by PCR or immunohistochemistry. The TCR comes from an adult with mismatch repair-deficient cancer. Sample: PBMCs, taken 46 to 49 weeks after starting pembrolizumab. The rearrangement joins TRBV21-1 to TRBJ2-5; the D segment call TRBD1 is taken from the table without a DNA check. TRBV21-1 is deemed a pseudogene. CDR3 amino acids: CASSKFRRGDRGRRGPQYF. CDR3 nucleotides: TGTGCCAGCAGCAAATTCCGGCGGGGAGACAGGGGGCGGAGGGGACCCCAGTACTTC.